This T cell receptor beta chain was observed in a study of PD-1 blockade in classical Hodgkin lymphoma. For this clone: The antigen is undetermined.

The time point: newly diagnosed, previously untreated cHL patient sample. Using magnetic negative selection, the CD4+ T cells were separated out of thawed PBMCs. Serving as comparison were PBMCs from newly diagnosed, untreated classical Hodgkin lymphoma, which were sequenced alongside the relapsed/refractory trial patients. Overall study findings and caveats: No one has yet defined what causes the repertoire differences, which may be disease activity or prior therapy. A reduction in baseline TCR diversity was reportedly seen in newly diagnosed patients relative to healthy donors.

Trimming took 4 bases from V and 8 from J, leaving 17 bases between them. Germline CDR1 and CDR2: SEHNR and FQNEAQ (reference sequence). The CDR3 extends over 14 amino acids. Only in-frame clones appear in the TCRdb table, and some are missing; sequencing was by immunoSEQ multiplex PCR. The sample yields under 40,000 clones, about 85% seen once. This sequence joins TRBV7-9 and TRBJ2-5, with a weak D call TRBD1 (5 bases). What was sequenced was CD4+ T cells from blood. The receptor was isolated from a human donor with classical Hodgkin lymphoma. The CDR3 DNA sequence: TGTGCCAGCAGCTGGGGCCCTCTGGTAAACACCCAGTACTTC. Amino acid sequence: CASSWGPLVNTQYF.